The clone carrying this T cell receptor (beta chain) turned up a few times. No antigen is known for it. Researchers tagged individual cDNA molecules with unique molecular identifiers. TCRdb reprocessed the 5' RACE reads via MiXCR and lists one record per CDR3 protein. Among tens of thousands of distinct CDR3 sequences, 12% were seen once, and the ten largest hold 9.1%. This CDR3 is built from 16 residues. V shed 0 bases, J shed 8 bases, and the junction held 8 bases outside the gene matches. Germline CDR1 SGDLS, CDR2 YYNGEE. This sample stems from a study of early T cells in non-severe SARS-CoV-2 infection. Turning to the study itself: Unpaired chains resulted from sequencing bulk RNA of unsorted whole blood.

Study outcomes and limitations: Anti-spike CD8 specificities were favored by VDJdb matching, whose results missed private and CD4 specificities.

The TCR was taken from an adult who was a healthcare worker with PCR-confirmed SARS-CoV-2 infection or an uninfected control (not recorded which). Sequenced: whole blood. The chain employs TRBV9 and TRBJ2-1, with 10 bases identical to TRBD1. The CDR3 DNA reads TGTGCCAGCAGCGTAGCTCTGGACAGGGGGAGCGATGAGCAGTTCTTC. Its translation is CASSVALDRGSDEQFF.